The T cell receptor (beta chain) described here comes from a study of T cells after yellow fever vaccination. This clonotype was observed a few times. CDR1 is MGHRA, CDR2 YSYEKL, per germline. This CDR3 has 16 amino acids. V dropped 0 bases and J dropped 5 bases, with 15 bases sitting between them. TCRdb analysed the 5' RACE reads with MiXCR anew, one entry per CDR3 protein. There are roughly 300,000 distinct CDR3 sequences in the sample; roughly 8.6% occur only once, and under 20% lies in the top ten. Material: PBMCs, obtained more than 35 days after the first yellow fever vaccination. This sequence was found in a young man who received the YFV17D yellow fever vaccine. The chain couples TRBV4-1 to TRBJ2-3, with D perhaps TRBD2 (7 bases). The CDR3, as DNA: TGCGCCAGCAGCCAAGATCTTTTGGGGGGGCAAGATACGCAGTATTTT. Translating it yields CASSQDLLGGQDTQYF.